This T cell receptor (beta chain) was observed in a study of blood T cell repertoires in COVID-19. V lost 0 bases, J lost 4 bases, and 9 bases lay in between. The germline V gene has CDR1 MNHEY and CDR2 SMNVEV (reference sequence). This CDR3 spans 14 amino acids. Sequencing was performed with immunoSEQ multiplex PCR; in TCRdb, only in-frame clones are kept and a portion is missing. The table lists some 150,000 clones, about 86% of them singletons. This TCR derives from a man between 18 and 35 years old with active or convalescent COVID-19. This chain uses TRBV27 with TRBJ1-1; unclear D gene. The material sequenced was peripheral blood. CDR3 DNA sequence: TGTGCCAGCAGTTTATCATCCTCAGGCACTGAAGCTTTCTTT. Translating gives CASSLSSSGTEAFF.